This TCR beta chain was captured in a study of cytomegalovirus exposure and HLA in healthy donors. CDR3 size: 17 residues. The germline V gene has CDR1 LGHNA and CDR2 YSLEER. V was clipped by 4 bases and J by 7 bases; unmatched bases: 15. It was with 60 Vbeta and 13 Jbeta primers that the PCR ran. Libraries were prepared by immunoSEQ multiplex PCR; TCRdb keeps only in-frame clonotypes and omits some of them. The sample includes 150,000 to 250,000 clones, 65% to 85% of them seen just once. The receptor's source is a boy younger than 10 in good health and CMV-seronegative. Material for sequencing was PBMCs. The rearrangement uses TRBV4-3 and TRBJ2-4, with TRBD1 identical over 8 bases. The CDR3 nucleotides are TGCGCCAGCAGCCCGCATCATTCCGGGACAGGTTTGAACATTCAGTACTTC. It is translated as CASSPHHSGTGLNIQYF.